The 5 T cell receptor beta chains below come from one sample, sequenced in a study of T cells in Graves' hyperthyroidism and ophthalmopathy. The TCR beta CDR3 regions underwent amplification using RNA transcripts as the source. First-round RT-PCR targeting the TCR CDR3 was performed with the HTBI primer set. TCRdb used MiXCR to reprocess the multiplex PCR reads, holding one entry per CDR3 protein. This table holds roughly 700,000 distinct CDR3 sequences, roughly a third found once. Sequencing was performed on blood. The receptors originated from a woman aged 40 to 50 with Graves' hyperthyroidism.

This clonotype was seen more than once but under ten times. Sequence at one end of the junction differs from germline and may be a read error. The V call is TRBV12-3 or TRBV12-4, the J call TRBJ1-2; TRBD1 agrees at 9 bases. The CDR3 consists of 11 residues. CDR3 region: CASSSGTGPYF. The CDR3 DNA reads TGTGCCAGCAGTTCCGGGACAGGGCCTTACTTC.

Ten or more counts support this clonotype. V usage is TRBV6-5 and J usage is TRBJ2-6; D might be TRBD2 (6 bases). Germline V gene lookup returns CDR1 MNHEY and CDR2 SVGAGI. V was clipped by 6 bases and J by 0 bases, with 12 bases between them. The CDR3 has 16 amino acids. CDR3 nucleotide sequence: TGTGCCAGCAGAGATGGAGGGCTCTCTGGGGCCAACGTCCTGACTTTC. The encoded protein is CASRDGGLSGANVLTF.

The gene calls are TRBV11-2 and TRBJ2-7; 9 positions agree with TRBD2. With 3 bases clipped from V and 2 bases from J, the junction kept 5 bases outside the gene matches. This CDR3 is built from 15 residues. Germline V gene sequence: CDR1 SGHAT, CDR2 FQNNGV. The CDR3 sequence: CASSFGASGTYEQYF. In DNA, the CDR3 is TGTGCCAGCAGCTTTGGGGCTAGCGGGACCTACGAGCAGTACTTC.

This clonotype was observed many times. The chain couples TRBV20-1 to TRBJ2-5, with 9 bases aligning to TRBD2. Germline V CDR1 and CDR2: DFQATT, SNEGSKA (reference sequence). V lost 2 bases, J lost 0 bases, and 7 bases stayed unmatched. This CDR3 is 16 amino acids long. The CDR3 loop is CSARPRLAAYQETQYF. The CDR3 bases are TGCAGTGCTAGACCGCGACTAGCGGCTTACCAAGAGACCCAGTACTTC.

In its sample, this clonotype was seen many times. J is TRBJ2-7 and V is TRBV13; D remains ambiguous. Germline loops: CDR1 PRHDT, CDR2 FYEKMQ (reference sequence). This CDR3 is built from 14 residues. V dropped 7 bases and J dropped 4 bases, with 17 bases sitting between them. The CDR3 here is CASTLSFAEYEQYF. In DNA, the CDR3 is TGTGCCAGCACCCTCTCCTTTGCTGAGTACGAGCAGTACTTC. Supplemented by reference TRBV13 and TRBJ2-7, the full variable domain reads AAGVIQSPRHLIKEKRETATLKCYPIPRHDTVYWYQQGPGQDPQFLISFYEKMQSDKGSIPDRFSAQQFSDYHSELNMSSLELGDSALYFCASTLSFAEYEQYFGPGTRLTVT.